A single sample gave rise to the 19 T cell receptor beta chains below, sequenced in a study of T cell responses to AZD1222 COVID-19 vaccine. This table comes from immunoSEQ multiplex PCR, and its TCRdb copy is limited to in-frame clones, with some not included. The profile shows about 130,000 clones, approximately 91% of them singletons. Sequenced material: peripheral blood, taken 28 days after the second AZD1222 dose. Every receptor here comes from an adult who received the AZD1222 COVID-19 vaccine.

The V and J genes are TRBV10-3 and TRBJ2-5; the D gene is possibly TRBD2 (6 bases). CDR3 length: 12 residues. The germline V gene encodes CDR1 ENHRY and CDR2 SYGVKD. V lost 9 bases and J lost 3, with 11 bases in between. CDR3: CAMGTGEETQYF. CDR3 coding DNA: TGTGCCATGGGGACTGGGGAAGAGACCCAGTACTTC.

This sequence joins TRBV5-1 and TRBJ2-3; unclear D gene. The V gene lost 6 bases and the J gene lost 4 bases, with 9 bases spanning the gap. Germline values: CDR1 SGHRS, CDR2 YFSETQ. This CDR3 is 12 amino acids long. The CDR3 region has the DNA TGCGCCAGCACTAGTTTGGCAGATACGCAGTATTTT. It encodes CASTSLADTQYF.

This chain connects TRBV12-3 or TRBV12-4 to TRBJ2-7; weak D call: TRBD1 (6 bases). Between the trimmed V and J ends, which lost 4 bases and 9 bases, there was a span of 10 bases. CDR3 length: 11 residues. The CDR3 sequence: CASSSDRPQYF. The CDR3 coding sequence is TGTGCCAGCAGTTCGGACAGACCGCAGTACTTC.

The chain joins TRBV5-5 to TRBJ1-5; D remains unclear. The germline V and J ends were trimmed by 1 base and 5 bases, with 13 bases remaining between them. There are 15 residues in the CDR3. Per the germline V gene, CDR1 is SGHKS and CDR2 is YYEKEE (reference sequence). The CDR3 region has the DNA TGTGCCAGCAGCTTGTACGGGCTCGACGATCAGCCCCAGCATTTT. As protein: CASSLYGLDDQPQHF.

The table lists this clone with a few counts. The rearrangement uses TRBV5-4 and TRBJ2-7, with 8 positions matching TRBD1. The CDR3 extends over 13 amino acids. Looked up from germline, CDR1 is SGHNT and CDR2 is YYREEE (reference sequence). V shed 3 bases, J shed 3 bases, and the junction held 2 bases outside the gene matches. The CDR3 sequence: CASSSQGVYEQYF. The CDR3 region has the DNA TGTGCCAGCAGCTCACAGGGGGTCTACGAGCAGTACTTC.

In its sample, this clone was seen once. The chain has TRBV6-1 and TRBJ1-1, with D maybe TRBD1 (5 bases). CDR1 is MNHNS and CDR2 is SASEGT in the germline V gene. V gave up 0 bases and J gave up 6 bases, with 17 bases separating them. This CDR3 has 16 residues. The CDR3, as DNA: TGTGCCAGCAGTGAAGCGCCGGGGGGAGAGGGTCCTGAAGCTTTCTTT. This codes for CASSEAPGGEGPEAFF.

This chain connects TRBV5-1 to TRBJ2-2, with 8 bases that match TRBD1. CDR1 and CDR2 from the germline V gene are SGHRS and YFSETQ. Unmatched junction bases numbered 9, after V lost 1 base and J lost 1 base. The CDR3 totals 18 residues. The CDR3 DNA reads TGCGCCAGCAGCTTGCGTTCCCCAGGGGGCCTGAACACCGGGGAGCTGTTTTTT. It is translated as CASSLRSPGGLNTGELFF.

The chain uses TRBV6-5 and TRBJ1-2; D might be TRBD1 (6 bases). The CDR3 has 13 amino acids. The V end was cut by 5 bases, the J end by 1 base, with 8 bases between. The germline gives CDR1 MNHEY, CDR2 SVGAGI. CDR3 residues: CASSPDSNYGYTF. CDR3 in DNA: TGTGCCAGCAGTCCGGACAGTAACTATGGCTACACCTTC.

This clone was seen only once. The V gene is TRBV6-1, the J gene TRBJ2-2; D unresolved. Germline V lookup: CDR1 MNHNS, CDR2 SASEGT. Trimming shortened V by 2 bases and J by 4 bases, and 5 bases separated the two germline ends. The CDR3 is 13 amino acids. The CDR3 DNA reads TGTGCCAGCAGTGAAAGACCCACCGGGGAGCTGTTTTTT. Translation gives CASSERPTGELFF.

The rearrangement joins TRBV7-9 to TRBJ2-5, with TRBD2 identical over 8 bases. The V segment lost 2 bases and the J segment 7 bases; nucleotides outside the gene matches: 12. Germline assignment: CDR1 SEHNR and CDR2 FQNEAQ (reference sequence). The CDR3 spans 16 residues. The CDR3 nucleotides read TGTGCCAGCAGCTTACCCGGGGATAGCGGGACCGGGACCCAGTACTTC. This gives the protein CASSLPGDSGTGTQYF.

This chain connects TRBV6-5 to TRBJ2-1; 8 bases line up with TRBD2. The CDR3 is 15 amino acids. J lost 3 bases, V lost 0 bases, and 1 base had no gene match. Germline-derived CDR1 and CDR2 are MNHEY and SVGAGI. Written as DNA, the CDR3 is TGTGCCAGCAGTTACTCGACTAGCGACTACAATGAGCAGTTCTTC. As protein: CASSYSTSDYNEQFF.

The J gene is TRBJ2-7, the V gene TRBV10-1; weak D call: TRBD2 (7 bases). The CDR3 totals 13 residues. Germline V lookup: CDR1 WNHNN, CDR2 SYGVQD (reference sequence). V was clipped by 0 bases and J by 12 bases, with 15 bases between them. The CDR3, as DNA: TGCGCCAGCAGTGAGTCGTGGGAGGGGGGATTGTACTTC. Its protein product is CASSESWEGGLYF.

V usage is TRBV10-3 and J usage is TRBJ2-2, with TRBD2 matching 7 bases. Trimming at V came to 7 bases and at J to 3 bases, leaving 8 bases not matched to a gene. The CDR3 contains 15 residues. Germline CDR1 reads ENHRY; CDR2 reads SYGVKD. This chain's CDR3 is CAITGGSYDTGELFF. As DNA, the CDR3 is TGTGCCATCACGGGGGGTAGCTATGACACCGGGGAGCTGTTTTTT.

The V gene is TRBV3-1 (or the pseudogene TRBV3-2), the J gene TRBJ2-5; TRBD1 matches 9 bases. V dropped 1 base and J dropped 9; count of bases not matched to a gene: 9. The germline CDR1 and CDR2 sequences are LGHDT and YNNKEL (reference sequence). The CDR3 length is 15 residues. CDR3 DNA: TGTGCCAGCAGCCAAGGGGACAGGGAGGTTGGGGCCCAGTACTTC. It is translated as CASSQGDREVGAQYF.

The count of this clone is one. The rearrangement joins TRBV5-6 to TRBJ1-5, with D maybe TRBD1 (5 bases). The CDR3 totals 15 residues. Germline CDR1 is SGHDT and CDR2 is YYEEEE. Deletions cut 1 base from V and 4 bases from J, with 12 bases between. CDR3 sequence: CASSLWGPVNQPQHF. DNA of the CDR3: TGTGCCAGCAGCTTGTGGGGACCGGTAAATCAGCCCCAGCATTTT.

The J gene is TRBJ2-5, the V gene TRBV30, with D possibly being TRBD1 (6 bases). In germline, CDR1 is GTSNPN, CDR2 SVGIG (reference sequence). CDR3 size: 14 residues. V lost 2 bases to trimming and J lost 4 bases, with 14 bases between them. DNA for the CDR3: TGTGCCTGGAGTAGCGACAGGAGAGGAGAGACCCAGTACTTC. It translates to CAWSSDRRGETQYF.

This sequence joins TRBV19 and TRBJ2-5; D unresolved. This CDR3 comprises 16 residues. CDR1 LNHDA and CDR2 SQIVND come from the germline V gene (reference sequence). V shed 0 bases and J shed 5 bases, with 16 bases lying between them. The CDR3 DNA reads TGTGCCAGTAGTATAGATTTGGGCAGCTCTCGGGAGACCCAGTACTTC. It codes for CASSIDLGSSRETQYF.

The V and J genes are TRBV6-5 and TRBJ1-1, with D unresolved. The CDR3 runs 11 residues. V lost 7 bases and J 6 bases, leaving 9 bases between the germline ends. The V gene's germline CDR1 is MNHEY and CDR2 SVGAGI. The DNA of the CDR3 is TGTGCCAGCAAGGAAAGCTCTGAAGCTTTCTTT. This codes for CASKESSEAFF.

This rearrangement joins TRBV7-8 to TRBJ2-7; TRBD2 agrees at 15 bases. The J segment lost 2 bases and the V segment lost 5 bases, leaving 7 bases of the junction unmatched. This CDR3 has 17 residues. Germline assignment: CDR1 SGHVS and CDR2 FQNEAQ. CDR3 coding DNA: TGTGCCAGCAGCAAGGGACTAGCGGGGGGCGAAGCCTACGAGCAGTACTTC. Amino acids: CASSKGLAGGEAYEQYF.